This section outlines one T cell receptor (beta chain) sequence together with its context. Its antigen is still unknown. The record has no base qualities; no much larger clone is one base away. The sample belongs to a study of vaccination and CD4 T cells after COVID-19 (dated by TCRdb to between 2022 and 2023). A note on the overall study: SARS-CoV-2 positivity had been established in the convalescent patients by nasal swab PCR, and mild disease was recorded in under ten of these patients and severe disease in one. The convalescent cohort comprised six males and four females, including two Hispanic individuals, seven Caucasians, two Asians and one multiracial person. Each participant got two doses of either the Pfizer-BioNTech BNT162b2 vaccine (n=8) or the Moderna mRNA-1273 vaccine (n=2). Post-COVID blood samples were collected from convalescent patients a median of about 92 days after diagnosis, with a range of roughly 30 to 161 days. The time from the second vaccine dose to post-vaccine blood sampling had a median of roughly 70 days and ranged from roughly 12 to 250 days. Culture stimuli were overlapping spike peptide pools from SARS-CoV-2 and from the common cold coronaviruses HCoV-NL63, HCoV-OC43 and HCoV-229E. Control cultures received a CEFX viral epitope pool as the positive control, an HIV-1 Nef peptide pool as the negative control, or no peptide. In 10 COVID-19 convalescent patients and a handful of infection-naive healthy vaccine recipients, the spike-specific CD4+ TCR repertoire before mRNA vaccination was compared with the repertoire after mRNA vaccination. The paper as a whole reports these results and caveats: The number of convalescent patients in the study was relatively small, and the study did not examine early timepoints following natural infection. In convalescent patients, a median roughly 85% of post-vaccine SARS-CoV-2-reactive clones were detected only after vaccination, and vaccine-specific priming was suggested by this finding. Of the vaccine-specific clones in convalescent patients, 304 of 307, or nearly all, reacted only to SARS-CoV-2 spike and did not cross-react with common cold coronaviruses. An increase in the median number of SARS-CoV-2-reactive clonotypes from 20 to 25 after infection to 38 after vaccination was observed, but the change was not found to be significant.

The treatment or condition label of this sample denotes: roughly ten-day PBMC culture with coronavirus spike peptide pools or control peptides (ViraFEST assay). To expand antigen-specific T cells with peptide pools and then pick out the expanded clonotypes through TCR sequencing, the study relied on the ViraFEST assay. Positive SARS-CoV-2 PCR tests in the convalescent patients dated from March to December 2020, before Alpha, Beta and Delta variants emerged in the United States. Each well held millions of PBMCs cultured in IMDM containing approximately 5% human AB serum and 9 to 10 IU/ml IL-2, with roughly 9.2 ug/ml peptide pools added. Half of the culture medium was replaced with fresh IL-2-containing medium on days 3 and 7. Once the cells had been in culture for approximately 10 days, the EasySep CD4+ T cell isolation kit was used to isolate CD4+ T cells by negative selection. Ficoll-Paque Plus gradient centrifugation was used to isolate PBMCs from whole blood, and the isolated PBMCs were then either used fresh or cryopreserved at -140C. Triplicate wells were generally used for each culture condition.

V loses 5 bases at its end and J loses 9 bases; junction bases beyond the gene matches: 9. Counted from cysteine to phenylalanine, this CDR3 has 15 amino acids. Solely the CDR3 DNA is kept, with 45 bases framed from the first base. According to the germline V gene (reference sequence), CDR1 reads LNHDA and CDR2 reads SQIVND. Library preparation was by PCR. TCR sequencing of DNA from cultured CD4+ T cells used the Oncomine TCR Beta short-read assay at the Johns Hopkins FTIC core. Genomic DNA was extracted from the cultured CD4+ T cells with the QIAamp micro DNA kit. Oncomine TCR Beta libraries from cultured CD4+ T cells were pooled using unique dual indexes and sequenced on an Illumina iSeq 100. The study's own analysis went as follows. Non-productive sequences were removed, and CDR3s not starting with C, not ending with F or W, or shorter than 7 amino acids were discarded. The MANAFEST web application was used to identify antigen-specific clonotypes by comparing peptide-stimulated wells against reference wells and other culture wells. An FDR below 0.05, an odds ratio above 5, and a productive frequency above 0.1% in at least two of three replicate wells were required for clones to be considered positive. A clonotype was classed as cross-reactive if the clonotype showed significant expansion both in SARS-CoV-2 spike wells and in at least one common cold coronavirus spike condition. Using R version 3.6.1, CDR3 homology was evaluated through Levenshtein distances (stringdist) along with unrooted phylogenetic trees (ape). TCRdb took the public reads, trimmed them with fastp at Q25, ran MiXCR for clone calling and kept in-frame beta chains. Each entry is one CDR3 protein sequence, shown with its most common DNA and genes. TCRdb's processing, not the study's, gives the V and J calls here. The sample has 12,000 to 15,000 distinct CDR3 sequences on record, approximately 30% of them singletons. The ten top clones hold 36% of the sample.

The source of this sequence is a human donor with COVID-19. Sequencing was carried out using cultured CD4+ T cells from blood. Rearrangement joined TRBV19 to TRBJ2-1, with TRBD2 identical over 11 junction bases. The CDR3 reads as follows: CASSRRTSGPGEQFF. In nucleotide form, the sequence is TGTGCCAGTAGTCGACGGACTAGCGGGCCTGGTGAGCAGTTCTTC.